This T cell receptor beta chain originates from a study of cytomegalovirus exposure and HLA in healthy donors. Regarding the study as a whole: Certain sequence variants were highly shared and formed a cluster, and this cluster was likely a sequencing artifact. Specificity of three CMV-associated chains for CMV antigens was verified in vitro.

The study ran its PCR with 60 Vbeta and 13 Jbeta primers. Data came from immunoSEQ multiplex PCR; TCRdb stores just in-frame clones and leaves some out. The clone table shows around 75,000 clones, with the ten largest holding around 1.6%. V lost 5 bases and J lost 7; bases outside the gene matches: 11. The CDR3 has 15 amino acids. Germline V CDR1 and CDR2: SGHRS, YFSETQ. In regard to this clone: The antigen remains undetermined.

The chain recombines TRBV5-1 with TRBJ2-1; 8 bases fit TRBD2. This TCR came from an older woman in good health and CMV-seronegative. The sequenced material came from PBMCs. This CDR3 reads CASRDTGGSSNEQFF. The CDR3 DNA follows: TGCGCCAGCAGAGATACGGGGGGGAGTAGTAATGAGCAGTTCTTC.